The 5 T cell receptor beta chains given below trace back to one sample, sequenced in a study of T cells in Graves' hyperthyroidism and ophthalmopathy. RNA transcripts served as the template for amplifying TCR beta CDR3 regions. HTBI primers were the set used in a first-round RT-PCR of the TCR CDR3. From the multiplex PCR reads, TCRdb called clonotypes with MiXCR, one entry per CDR3 protein. This sample carries hundreds of thousands of distinct CDR3 sequences, roughly 15% of them seen once, and the ten largest clones take around 17%. The sample taken for sequencing was blood. The receptors stem from a woman aged 18-30 years with Graves' ophthalmopathy.

V usage is TRBV4-1 and J usage is TRBJ2-1; D assignment may be TRBD1 or TRBD2 (5 bases each). This CDR3 contains 18 residues. Germline V CDR1 and CDR2: MGHRA, YSYEKL. Trimming cost V 4 bases and J 6 bases, with 25 bases left between them. The DNA of the CDR3 is TGCGCCAGCAGCCCCATGGGAGCCTTAGGGGTACCCACCAATGAGCAGTTCTTC. Protein product: CASSPMGALGVPTNEQFF.

The gene calls are TRBV19 and TRBJ2-7, with TRBD1 matching 10 bases. V trimming: 4 bases; J trimming: 3 bases; junction bases outside the gene matches: 9. CDR1 and CDR2 from the germline V gene are LNHDA and SQIVND (reference sequence). CDR3 length: 16 residues. CDR3 residues: CASSTGTGAGDYEQYF. The CDR3 bases are TGTGCCAGTAGTACCGGGACAGGGGCCGGGGACTACGAGCAGTACTTC.

The rearrangement joins TRBV9 to TRBJ2-4, with D possibly being TRBD1 (6 bases). This CDR3 spans 16 amino acids. Looked up from germline, CDR1 is SGDLS and CDR2 is YYNGEE. The V end was cut by 4 bases, the J end by 6 bases, with 20 bases between. The CDR3 DNA is TGTGCCAGCAGCCCCTCTCTTGGGGGCACGGGAAACATTCAGTACTTC. It specifies CASSPSLGGTGNIQYF.

The sample holds a few counts of this clonotype. The chain employs TRBV7-9 and TRBJ2-1; D is possibly TRBD2 (7 bases). V gave up 1 base and J gave up 3 bases, with 10 bases separating them. The CDR3 length is 15 residues. The germline V gene encodes CDR1 SEHNR and CDR2 FQNEAQ (reference sequence). As DNA, the CDR3 is TGTGCCAGCAGCTTAGGCGGGGGCTACTACAATGAGCAGTTCTTC. This encodes CASSLGGGYYNEQFF.

The chain carries TRBV6-2 or TRBV6-3 and TRBJ1-2, with D maybe TRBD1 (6 bases). V shed 5 bases and J shed 5 bases, with 21 bases lying between them. Germline V lookup: CDR1 MNHEY, CDR2 SVGEGT. The CDR3 extends over 16 amino acids. CDR3 sequence (DNA): TGTGCCAGCAGTAGGCTTTTTCGACAGGCCCTATATGGCTACACCTTC. Translation: CASSRLFRQALYGYTF.